The 10 T cell receptor beta chains reported below all come from one sample, sequenced in a study of spatial heterogeneity in lung cancer. Study results and limitations: Mutation counts in tumors were tracked by counts of expanded intratumoral alpha and beta TCRs.

TCRdb re-analysed the 5' RACE reads in MiXCR, keeping a single row per CDR3 protein. This sample yields approximately 17,000 distinct CDR3 sequences, of which more than 6.5% are seen a single time; 20% to 25% belongs to the top ten. These receptors have no known antigen. As for time point: sample taken at primary tumor resection. The sequences come from lung tumor tissue, collected at surgery. The receptors shown here come from a male donor with early-stage non-small cell lung cancer.

Ten or more counts support this clonotype. The J gene is TRBJ1-4, the V gene TRBV11-2, with 8 nucleotides matching TRBD1. Germline-derived CDR1 and CDR2 are SGHAT and FQNNGV. V was pared by 1 base and J by 0 bases, with 7 bases of the junction left unmatched. This CDR3 comprises 18 residues. CDR3 coding DNA: TGTGCCAGCAGCTTAGTAGTGAGGACAGGGCCAACTAATGAAAAACTGTTTTTT. Translated: CASSLVVRTGPTNEKLFF.

The chain is built from TRBV7-9 and TRBJ2-1, with 7 bases identical to TRBD1. CDR3 length: 15 amino acids. Germline V gives CDR1 SEHNR, CDR2 FQNEAQ (reference sequence). J gave up 3 bases and V 6 bases, and 8 bases lay outside the gene matches. CDR3 in DNA: TGTGCCAGCAGACCCGACAGGGCGGTCTACAATGAGCAGTTCTTC. It is translated as CASRPDRAVYNEQFF.

In its sample, this clonotype ranks as medium-sized. This chain connects TRBV11-2 to TRBJ1-1; D uncertain. The CDR3 has 14 residues. Trimming took off 2 bases at V and 0 bases at J, with 7 bases between the two ends. From germline, CDR1 is SGHAT and CDR2 FQNNGV. CDR3 residues: CASSLSRLNTEAFF. As DNA, the CDR3 is TGTGCCAGCAGCTTATCCCGGTTGAACACTGAAGCTTTCTTT. The full variable domain, with the rest looked up from reference TRBV11-2 and TRBJ1-1, is EAGVAQSPRYKIIEKRQSVAFWCNPISGHATLYWYQQILGQGPKLLIQFQNNGVVDDSQLPKDRFSAERLKGVDSTLKIQPAKLEDSAVYLCASSLSRLNTEAFFGQGTRLTVV.

The gene calls are TRBV5-1 and TRBJ2-3, with 8 nucleotides matching TRBD2. After removal of 0 bases from V and 6 bases from J, the junction contained 9 bases not matched to a gene. The CDR3 runs 16 residues. Germline V CDR1 and CDR2: SGHRS, YFSETQ. CDR3 bases: TGCGCCAGCAGCTTGGACCCCCCCGGGGGGGCCGATACGCAGTATTTT. It is translated as CASSLDPPGGADTQYF.

There are many counts of this clonotype. This chain links TRBV7-3 with TRBJ2-3, with 7 bases matching TRBD1. Losses at the gene ends were 5 bases for V and 4 bases for J; bases not matched to a gene: 9. The CDR3 runs 15 residues. CDR1 SGHTA and CDR2 FQGTGA come from the germline V gene. The CDR3, as DNA: TGTGCCAGCAGCGCTAACAGGGGTTGGGCAGATACGCAGTATTTT. This encodes CASSANRGWADTQYF. The complete variable domain, with remaining parts taken from reference TRBV7-3 and TRBJ2-3, reads GAGVSQTPSNKVTEKGKYVELRCDPISGHTALYWYRQSLGQGPEFLIYFQGTGAADDSGLPNDRFFAVRPEGSVSTLKIQRTERGDSAVYLCASSANRGWADTQYFGPGTRLTVL.

This clonotype was counted at least ten times. The chain couples TRBV5-4 to TRBJ1-2; perhaps TRBD1 as D (5 bases). Trimming took 0 bases from V and 8 from J, leaving 11 bases between them. The CDR3 covers 13 residues. CDR1 is SGHNT, CDR2 YYREEE, per germline (reference sequence). CDR3 nucleotide sequence: TGTGCCAGCAGCTTGGCCAGGGAAGAGGGCTACACCTTC. Residues: CASSLAREEGYTF.

This clonotype is judged medium-sized. V gene TRBV29-1 combines with J gene TRBJ2-6; D gene ambiguous. The V end was cut by 6 bases, the J end by 0 bases, with 3 bases between. There are 12 residues in the CDR3. Germline loops: CDR1 SQVTM, CDR2 ANQGSEA. CDR3 DNA sequence: TGCAGCGTAAACTCTGGGGCCAACGTCCTGACTTTC. It specifies CSVNSGANVLTF.

This clonotype has a count of ten or more. This chain uses TRBV29-1 with TRBJ2-7, with D possibly matching TRBD1 (6 bases). This CDR3 is built from 16 residues. The germline V gene has CDR1 SQVTM and CDR2 ANQGSEA. The germline V and J ends were trimmed by 1 base and 7 bases, with 23 bases remaining between them. CDR3 sequence reads: CSVEVLMGRGAIEQYF. CDR3 nucleotides: TGCAGCGTTGAAGTTCTCATGGGCAGGGGAGCGATAGAGCAGTACTTC.

This clonotype showed up just a few times. V and J are TRBV7-2 and TRBJ2-5; D call uncertain. The CDR3 length is 12 residues. Germline lookup yields CDR1 SGHTA and CDR2 FQGNSA. With 3 bases removed from V and 3 bases from J, the gap between germline ends came to 5 bases. The chain's CDR3 is CASSLRKETQYF. Here the CDR3 DNA reads TGTGCCAGCAGCTTGAGGAAAGAGACCCAGTACTTC.

This clonotype was seen at least ten times. The chain has TRBV9 and TRBJ1-3, with 12 positions matching TRBD1. The ends lost 4 bases at V and 2 bases at J; junction bases unmatched: 4. The CDR3 covers 16 residues. The germline gives CDR1 SGDLS, CDR2 YYNGEE. The CDR3: CASSPRDRGPGNTIYF. The CDR3 DNA sequence: TGTGCCAGCAGCCCGAGGGACAGGGGGCCTGGAAACACCATATATTTT. Combining the CDR3 with reference TRBV9 and TRBJ1-3 gives the whole variable domain DSGVTQTPKHLITATGQRVTLRCSPRSGDLSVYWYQQSLDQGLQFLIQYYNGEERAKGNILERFSAQQFPDLHSELNLSSLELGDSALYFCASSPRDRGPGNTIYFGEGSWLTVV.